This T cell receptor (beta chain) was profiled in a study of control samples from healthy donors and cancer patients. V lost 7 bases to trimming and J lost 10 bases, with 20 bases between them. Germline CDR1 is MNHEY and CDR2 is SVGEGT. CDR3 length: 14 amino acids. Using immunoSEQ multiplex PCR, the repertoire was profiled, and TCRdb retains in-frame clones only, with some absent. The sample holds 130,000 or so clones, roughly 90% seen once. The clonotype originates from a man aged 50 to 59 in good health. The sample taken for sequencing was blood. The V and J genes are TRBV6-2 or TRBV6-3 and TRBJ1-3; D is uncertain. CDR3 loop: CASNPGRRSGTIYF. Here the CDR3 DNA reads TGTGCCAGCAACCCCGGGAGGCGGTCGGGGACCATATATTTT.